This paragraph reports one TCR beta chain. These data belong to a study of patients and donors after allogeneic stem cell transplantation. One entry per CDR3 protein, called by TCRdb with MiXCR from the RT-PCR reads. The table shows some 90,000 distinct CDR3 sequences, with around 46% occurring only once. The sample consisted of blood, either unsorted or a sorted T cell fraction (not recorded which). The sequence derives from a human donor who was either an allogeneic HSCT recipient or a stem cell or donor lymphocyte infusion donor (not recorded which). It is not recorded whose cells these are; they may come from a transplant donor.

The CDR3 protein is CASSRGIGYTF. For the CDR3, the DNA is TGTGCCAGCAGTCGGGGGATTGGCTACACCTTC. The chain combines TRBV12-3 or TRBV12-4 with TRBJ1-2, with D tentatively TRBD1 (5 bases). The CDR3 is made up of 11 amino acids. With 5 bases removed from V and 7 bases from J, the gap between germline ends came to 8 bases.